This T cell receptor beta chain stems from a study of blood T cell repertoires in COVID-19. Study-wide context: The origin of the acute and convalescent COVID-19 samples was the United States, Italy and Spain.

Adults between about 18 and 95 years of age took part from more than 20 US areas. Clinical history reported by participants formed the basis on which cohorts were assigned. In the source study's methods: Reference gene primers were amplified, and this amplification served to estimate nucleated cell counts. Libraries were prepared by immunoSEQ multiplex PCR; TCRdb keeps only in-frame clonotypes and omits some of them. That table is the source of V, J and clone size, and D and trimming were worked out from the DNA. The top ten clones hold about 2.1% of a sample with about 400,000 clones, roughly 90% of them seen once. The specimen sequenced was PBMCs or T cells enriched from blood (not recorded which). This clonotype originated in a woman between 40 and 55 years old with acute COVID-19.

CDR3 protein: CASRRQAYGANVLTF. The CDR3 DNA reads as TGTGCCAGTAGGCGACAGGCGTATGGGGCCAACGTCCTGACTTTC. V gene TRBV19 combines with J gene TRBJ2-6; D may be TRBD1 (6 bases). Deletions cut 6 bases from V and 3 bases from J, with 12 bases between. The germline V gene has CDR1 LNHDA and CDR2 SQIVND (reference sequence). The CDR3 extends over 15 amino acids.